The clone carrying this T cell receptor (beta chain) showed up just a few times. This record belongs to a study of T cells in Graves' hyperthyroidism and ophthalmopathy. Graves' hyperthyroidism without ophthalmopathy progression within 18 months was termed stable. The study enrolled patients aged 18 to 65 with newly diagnosed hyperthyroidism of under 2 months' duration. TCR beta CDR3 region amplification was performed from RNA transcripts. An initial round of RT-PCR targeting the TCR CDR3 relied on the HTBI primer set. A single record per CDR3 protein comes from TCRdb applying MiXCR to the multiplex PCR reads. This repertoire shows about 420,000 distinct CDR3 sequences, roughly an eighth found once; its top ten account for 5.3%. Germline CDR1 reads SQVTM; CDR2 reads ANQGSEA. V was pared by 0 bases and J by 6 bases, with 8 bases between. The CDR3 has 12 amino acids.

Sequencing was performed on blood. The source of this sequence is a woman aged 18-29 years with Graves' hyperthyroidism. The chain joins TRBV29-1 to TRBJ2-5, with D possibly being TRBD2 (5 bases). The CDR3 nucleotides read TGCAGCGTTGAAGACCTAGCCCAGACCCAGTACTTC. It specifies CSVEDLAQTQYF.